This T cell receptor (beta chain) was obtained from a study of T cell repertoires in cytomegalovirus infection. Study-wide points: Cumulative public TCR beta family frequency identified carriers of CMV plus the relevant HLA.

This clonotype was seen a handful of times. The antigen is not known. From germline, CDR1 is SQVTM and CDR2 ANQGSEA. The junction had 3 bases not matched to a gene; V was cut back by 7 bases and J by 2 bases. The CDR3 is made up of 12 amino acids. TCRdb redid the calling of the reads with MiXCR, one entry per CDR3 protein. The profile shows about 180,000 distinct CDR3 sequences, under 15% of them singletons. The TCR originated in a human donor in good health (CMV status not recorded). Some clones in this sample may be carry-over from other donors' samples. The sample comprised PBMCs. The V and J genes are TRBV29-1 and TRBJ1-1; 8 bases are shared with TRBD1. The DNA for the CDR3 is TGCAGCGCCGGACAGGGCAACACTGAAGCTTTCTTT. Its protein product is CSAGQGNTEAFF.